This record concerns one TCR beta chain sequence. Its antigen has not been determined. Base quality data are lacking; no much larger clone is found one base away. The source of the sample is a study of Ad26.COV2.S vaccination and SARS-CoV-2 variants (dated by TCRdb to about 2021). The study in broad terms: Vaccine-arm donors were drawn from COV1001, a multicentre, randomized, double-blind, placebo-controlled phase I-IIa trial of Ad26.COV2.S in healthy adults. TCRbeta repertoire sequencing served as the tool for gauging how specific and how broad the SARS-CoV-2-reactive T cell receptors were following Ad26.COV2.S vaccination. Trial participants were randomized into five groups of five, in which low-dose or high-dose Ad26.COV2.S was given once or twice, or placebo was given on both occasions. The TCR-sequenced set comprised approximately 32 samples: some 19 Ad26.COV2.S vaccine recipients, 5 placebo recipients and 8 SARS-CoV-2 convalescent individuals. Investigators did not know the trial group allocation while performing experiments and assessing outcomes. Ad26.COV2.S was administered intramuscularly at a dose of 5x10^10 or 1x10^11 viral particles, either as one shot or as two shots given 56 days apart. Points the paper makes about the study in general: The authors noted that the TCR breadth and depth analyses may have underestimated total T cell responses. Spike-specific TCR breadth was higher in Ad26.COV2.S recipients than in placebo recipients (P = 0.0014). After vaccination, substantial breadth of spike-specific CD8+ and CD4+ T cell responses was reported. Vaccine and placebo recipients had similar non-spike TCR breadth, a finding consistent with the vaccine containing only spike. The study was not powered to compare responses between vaccine doses or regimens.

V loses 4 bases at its end and J loses 2 bases; junction bases beyond the gene matches: 5. The germline V gene provides CDR1 SGHTA and CDR2 FQGNSA. From the cysteine up to the phenylalanine, the CDR3 has a length of 16 residues. The sequence is cut down to CDR3 DNA, 48 bases in frame from base 1. What the treatment or condition label conveys for this sample: 15 to 20 received Ad26.COV2.S at low or high dose, single or two shots; roughly five received placebo; per-sample allocation not given. For vaccine and placebo recipients, repertoires were sequenced using samples collected on day 63 after the first injection. Between 29 July and 7 August 2020, Cohort 1b enrolled about 27 adults aged 18-55 years at one site in Boston, USA. Ad26.COV2.S was a replication-incompetent adenovirus type 26 vector expressing a prefusion-stabilized SARS-CoV-2 spike protein from the original Wuhan strain. The immunoSEQ Assay was the method used to sequence TCRbeta CDR3 regions. After extraction, genomic DNA underwent amplification by bias-controlled multiplex PCR, followed by high-throughput sequencing. The study's own analysis went as follows. To quantify the absolute abundance of every unique TCRbeta CDR3 region, sequences were collapsed and filtered. T cell fraction was estimated by normalizing TCRbeta template counts to usable DNA, with usable DNA measured through amplification of reference genes found in all nucleated cells. Repertoire TCRs were annotated as SARS-CoV-2-specific by exact matching of V gene, CDR3 amino acid sequence and J gene to a known reactive TCR set. The reference SARS-CoV-2 TCR set came from MIRA and was filtered for enrichment in COVID-19-positive ImmuneCODE repertoires, removing public or cross-reactive TCRs. Drawing on the MIRA antigens, annotated TCRs were analysed further at the level of specific ORF or position within ORF. Breadth was defined as annotated unique rearrangements over total unique productive rearrangements; depth was the summed frequency of those rearrangements. Two-sided Wilcoxon rank-sum tests were applied when comparing TCR breadth between groups. TCRdb provides this immuneACCESS table in a form limited to in-frame rearrangements. Some clones are lacking; in checked studies, under half of them reflect an unresolved V gene, and why the rest are absent is not known. The DNA gave D and trimming, while V, J and clone size come from that table. The sample contains 350,000 to 500,000 clones, nearly 90% of them found a single time. The top ten clones comprise over 2% of the sample.

This receptor was taken from a person between 18 and 65 years old who received the Ad26.COV2.S COVID-19 vaccine or a placebo. The sequence links TRBV7-2 to TRBJ2-7, with 13 bases matching TRBD2. The sample consisted of peripheral blood, taken in a trial of Ad26.COV2.S vaccine versus placebo. The sequenced DNA: TGTGCCAGCAGCTGGACTAGCGGGGGCTCCACCTACGAGCAGTACTTC. It is translated as CASSWTSGGSTYEQYF.